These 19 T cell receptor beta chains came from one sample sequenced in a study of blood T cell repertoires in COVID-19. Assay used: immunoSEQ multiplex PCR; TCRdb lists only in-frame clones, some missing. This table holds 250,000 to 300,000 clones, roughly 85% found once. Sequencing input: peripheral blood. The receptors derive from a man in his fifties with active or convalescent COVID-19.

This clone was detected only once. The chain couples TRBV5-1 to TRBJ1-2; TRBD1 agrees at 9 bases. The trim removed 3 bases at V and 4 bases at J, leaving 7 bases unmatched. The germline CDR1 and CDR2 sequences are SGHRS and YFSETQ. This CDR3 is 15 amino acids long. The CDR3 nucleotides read TGCGCCAGCAGCTCCGGGACAGGGAGCATCTATGGCTACACCTTC. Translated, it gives CASSSGTGSIYGYTF.

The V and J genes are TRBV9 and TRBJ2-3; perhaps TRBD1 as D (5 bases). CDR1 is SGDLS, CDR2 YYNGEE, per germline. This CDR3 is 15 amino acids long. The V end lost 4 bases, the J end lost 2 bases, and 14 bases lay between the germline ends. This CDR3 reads CASSPVGLYTDTQYF. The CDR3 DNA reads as TGTGCCAGCAGCCCCGTGGGGCTATACACAGATACGCAGTATTTT.

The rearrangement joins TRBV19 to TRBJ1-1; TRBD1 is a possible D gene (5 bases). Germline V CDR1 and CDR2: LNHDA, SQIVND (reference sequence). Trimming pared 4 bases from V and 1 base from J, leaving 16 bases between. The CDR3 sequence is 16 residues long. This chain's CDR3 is CASSTAWGGANTEAFF. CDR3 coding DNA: TGTGCCAGTAGTACCGCGTGGGGCGGGGCGAACACTGAAGCTTTCTTT.

The CDR3 spells CASSQGGSGGELFF. In DNA, the CDR3 is TGTGCCAGTAGCCAGGGGGGAAGTGGCGGGGAGCTGTTTTTT. V and J are TRBV19 and TRBJ2-2; weak D call: TRBD1 (7 bases). This CDR3 has 14 amino acids. CDR1 and CDR2 from the germline V gene are LNHDA and SQIVND (reference sequence). Trimming shortened V by 6 bases and J by 7 bases, and 15 bases separated the two germline ends.

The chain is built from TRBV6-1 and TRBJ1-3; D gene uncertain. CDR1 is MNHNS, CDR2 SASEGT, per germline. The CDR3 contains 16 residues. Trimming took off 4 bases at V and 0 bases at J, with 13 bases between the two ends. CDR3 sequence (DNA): TGTGCCAGCAGTGTATTTGACGGAGGCTCTGGAAACACCATATATTTT. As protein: CASSVFDGGSGNTIYF.

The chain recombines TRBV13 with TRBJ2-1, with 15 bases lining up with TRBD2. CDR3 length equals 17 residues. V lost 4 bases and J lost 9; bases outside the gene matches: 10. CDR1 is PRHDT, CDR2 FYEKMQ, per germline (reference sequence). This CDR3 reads CASSSLGTSGRISEQFF. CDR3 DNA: TGTGCCAGCAGCTCACTAGGGACTAGCGGGAGGATTAGTGAGCAGTTCTTC.

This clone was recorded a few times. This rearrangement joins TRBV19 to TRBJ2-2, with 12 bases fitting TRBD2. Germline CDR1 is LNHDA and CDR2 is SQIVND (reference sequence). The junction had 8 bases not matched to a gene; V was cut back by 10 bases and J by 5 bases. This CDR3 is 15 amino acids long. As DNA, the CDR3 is TGTGCCACGAAACAAGGACTAGCGGGAACCGGGGAGCTGTTTTTT. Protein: CATKQGLAGTGELFF.

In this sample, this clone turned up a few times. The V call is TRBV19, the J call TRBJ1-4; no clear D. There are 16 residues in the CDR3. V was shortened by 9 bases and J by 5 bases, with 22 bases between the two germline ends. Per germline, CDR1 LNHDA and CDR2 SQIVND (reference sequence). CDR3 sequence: CASEGGLASKNEKLFF. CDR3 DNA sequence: TGTGCCAGCGAGGGAGGTTTGGCGTCCAAAAATGAAAAACTGTTTTTT.

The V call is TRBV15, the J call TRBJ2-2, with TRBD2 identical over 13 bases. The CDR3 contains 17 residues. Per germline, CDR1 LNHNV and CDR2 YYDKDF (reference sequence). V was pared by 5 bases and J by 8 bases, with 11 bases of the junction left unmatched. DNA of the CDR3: TGTGCCACCAGCGAAAACTCCGGACTAGCGGGAGTAGGGGAGCTGTTTTTT. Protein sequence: CATSENSGLAGVGELFF.

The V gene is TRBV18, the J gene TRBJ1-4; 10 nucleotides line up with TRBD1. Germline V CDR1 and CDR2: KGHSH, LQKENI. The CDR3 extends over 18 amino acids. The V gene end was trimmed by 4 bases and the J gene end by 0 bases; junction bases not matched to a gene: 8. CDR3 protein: CASSLRWDRGATNEKLFF. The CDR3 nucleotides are TGTGCCAGCTCACTCCGTTGGGACAGGGGAGCAACTAATGAAAAACTGTTTTTT.

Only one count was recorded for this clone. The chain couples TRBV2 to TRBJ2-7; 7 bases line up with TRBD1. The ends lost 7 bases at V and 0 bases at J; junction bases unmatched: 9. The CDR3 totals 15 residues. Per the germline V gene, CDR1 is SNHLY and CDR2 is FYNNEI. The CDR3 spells CASTSGTASSYEQYF. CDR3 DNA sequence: TGTGCCAGCACCTCGGGGACAGCGAGCTCCTACGAGCAGTACTTC.

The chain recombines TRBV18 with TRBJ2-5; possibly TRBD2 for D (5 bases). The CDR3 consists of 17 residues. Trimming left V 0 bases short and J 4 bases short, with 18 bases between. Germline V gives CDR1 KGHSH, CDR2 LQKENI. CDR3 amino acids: CASSPPTAGRSGETQYF. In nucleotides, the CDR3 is TGTGCCAGCTCACCACCAACGGCGGGCCGGAGCGGAGAGACCCAGTACTTC.

CDR3 nucleotide sequence: TGCGCCAGCAGCTTGACATCATCGGGAGGGTCCAATGAGCAGTTCTTC. Translation: CASSLTSSGGSNEQFF. The chain links TRBV5-1 to TRBJ2-1, with TRBD2 matching over 8 bases. Trimming took 1 base from V and 6 from J; bases not matched to a gene: 9. This CDR3 has 16 residues. The V gene's germline CDR1 is SGHRS and CDR2 YFSETQ.

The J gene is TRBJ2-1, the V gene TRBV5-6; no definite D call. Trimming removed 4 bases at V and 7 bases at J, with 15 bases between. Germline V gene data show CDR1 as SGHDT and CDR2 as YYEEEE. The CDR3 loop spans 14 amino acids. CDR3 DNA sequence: TGTGCCAGCAGCCCCGTGAGTAACAGTAATGAGCAGTTCTTC. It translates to CASSPVSNSNEQFF.

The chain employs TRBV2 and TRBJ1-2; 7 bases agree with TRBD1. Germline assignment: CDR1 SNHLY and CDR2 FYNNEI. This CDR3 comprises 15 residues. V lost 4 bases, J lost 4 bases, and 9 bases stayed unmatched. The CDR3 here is CASSGRGRLGYGYTF. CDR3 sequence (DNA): TGTGCCAGCAGTGGAAGGGGGCGGCTGGGCTATGGCTACACCTTC.

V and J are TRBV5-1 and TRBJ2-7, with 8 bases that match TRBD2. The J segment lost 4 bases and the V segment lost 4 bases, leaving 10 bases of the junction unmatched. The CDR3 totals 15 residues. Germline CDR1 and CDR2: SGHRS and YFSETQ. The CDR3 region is CASSGGAGVSYEQYF. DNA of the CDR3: TGCGCCAGCAGCGGTGGAGCGGGAGTCTCGTACGAGCAGTACTTC. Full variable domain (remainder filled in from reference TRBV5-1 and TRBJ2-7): KAGVTQTPRYLIKTRGQQVTLSCSPISGHRSVSWYQQTPGQGLQFLFEYFSETQRNKGNFPGRFSGRQFSNSRSEMNVSTLELGDSALYLCASSGGAGVSYEQYFGPGTRLTVT.

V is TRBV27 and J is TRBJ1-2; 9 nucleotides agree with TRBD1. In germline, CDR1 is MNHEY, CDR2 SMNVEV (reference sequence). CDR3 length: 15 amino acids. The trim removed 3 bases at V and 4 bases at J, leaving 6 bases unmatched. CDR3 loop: CASSFTGGAGYGYTF. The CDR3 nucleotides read TGTGCCAGCAGTTTCACAGGGGGCGCAGGCTATGGCTACACCTTC.

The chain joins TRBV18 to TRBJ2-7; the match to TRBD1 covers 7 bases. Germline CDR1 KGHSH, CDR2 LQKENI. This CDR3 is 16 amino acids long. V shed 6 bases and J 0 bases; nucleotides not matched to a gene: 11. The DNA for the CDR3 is TGTGCCAGCTCCTCGAAGGGGGCAAGCCTCTCCTACGAGCAGTACTTC. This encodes CASSSKGASLSYEQYF.

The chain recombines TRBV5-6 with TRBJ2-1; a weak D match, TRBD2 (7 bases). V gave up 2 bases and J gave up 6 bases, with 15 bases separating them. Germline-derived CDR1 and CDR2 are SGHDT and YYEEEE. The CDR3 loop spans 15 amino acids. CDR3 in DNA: TGTGCCAGCAGCTTTAGGGGGAGGGTTAGCAATGAGCAGTTCTTC. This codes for CASSFRGRVSNEQFF.